This T cell receptor (beta chain) was sequenced in a study of T cells expressing NK-cell markers. TCRdb reprocessed the 5' RACE reads and keeps a single row for each CDR3 protein, giving no DNA. The repertoire table contains about 140,000 distinct CDR3 sequences. For this clonotype: What it recognizes is unknown.

Study observations and caveats: Uncertainty persisted over the HCMV specificity of expanded NKG2C+ T cell clones. Dominance of the CD3+CD56-NKG2C+ fraction by these clonotypes also held in a handful of donors. Among CD8+ T cells from more than five donors, dominant NKG2C+ clonotypes accounted for about 1.0-8%.

Germline V gene data show CDR1 as SGHVS and CDR2 as FQNEAQ. The length of the CDR3 is 13 residues. Sequenced sample: blood T cells: a sorted CD56 or NKG2C T cell subset, CD4+ or CD8+ T cells, or bulk PBMC T cells (not recorded which). The J gene is TRBJ2-1, the V gene TRBV7-8. The source is a young man in good health. The chain's CDR3 is CASSQHGTHEQFF.